One and the same sample provided the 14 T cell receptor beta chains below, sequenced in a study of identical twins. TCRdb analysed the 5' RACE reads with MiXCR anew, one entry per CDR3 protein. The profile shows hundreds of thousands of distinct CDR3 sequences, approximately 8% of them singletons. This same sample was also part of a study on yellow fever vaccine responses in identical twins.

Sequences were obtained from memory (CD45RO+) T cells sorted from blood. The receptors stem from a woman aged 18-29 years in good health.

This clonotype was detected only a few times. This chain's CDR3 is CASSQKPRILAGGSTDTQYF. Written as DNA, the CDR3 is TGTGCCAGCAGCCAAAAGCCTCGTATCCTAGCGGGAGGGAGCACAGATACGCAGTATTTT. The chain carries TRBV3-1 and TRBJ2-3, with 12 bases that match TRBD2. There are 20 residues in the CDR3. Germline CDR1 reads LGHDT; CDR2 reads YNNKEL (reference sequence). After removal of 2 bases from V and 0 bases from J, the junction contained 12 bases not matched to a gene.

This sequence joins TRBV7-9 and TRBJ1-2, with a tentative D call TRBD1 (5 bases). The CDR3 length is 14 residues. CDR1 is SEHNR and CDR2 is FQNEAQ in the germline V gene (reference sequence). Trimming left V 4 bases short and J 4 bases short, with 13 bases between. This CDR3 is CASSSDRDLYGYTF. DNA for the CDR3: TGTGCCAGCAGCTCAGATCGGGACCTCTATGGCTACACCTTC.

The sample holds many counts of this clonotype. The CDR3: CSVVIFGTTYNEQFF. DNA for the CDR3: TGCAGCGTCGTTATATTCGGGACTACTTACAATGAGCAGTTCTTC. The chain joins TRBV29-1 to TRBJ2-1; TRBD2 matches at 7 bases. V gave up 6 bases and J gave up 4 bases; unmatched junction bases: 12. The CDR3 sequence is 15 residues long. CDR1 is SQVTM, CDR2 ANQGSEA, per germline.

V gene TRBV6-5 combines with J gene TRBJ2-5; 11 nucleotides agree with TRBD1. V lost 4 bases, J lost 5 bases, and 9 bases stayed unmatched. This CDR3 has 16 residues. Germline assignment: CDR1 MNHEY and CDR2 SVGAGI. Here the CDR3 reads CASSSRDRGNGETQYF. CDR3 sequence (DNA): TGTGCCAGCAGTTCGCGGGACAGGGGGAACGGGGAGACCCAGTACTTC.

This clonotype was counted a few times. The CDR3 loop reads CASSPELGTLNTGELFF. CDR3 in DNA: TGTGCCAGCTCACCTGAACTCGGGACTCTAAACACCGGGGAGCTGTTTTTT. This sequence joins TRBV18 and TRBJ2-2; weak D call: TRBD2 (6 bases). The CDR3 is made up of 17 amino acids. In germline, CDR1 is KGHSH, CDR2 LQKENI. V lost 3 bases to trimming and J lost 2 bases, with 16 bases between them.

The sample holds many counts of this clonotype. V and J are TRBV12-3 or TRBV12-4 and TRBJ2-5; D is unresolved. The CDR3 sequence is 13 residues long. Between the trimmed V and J ends, which lost 0 bases and 5 bases, there was a span of 7 bases. The CDR3 DNA sequence: TGTGCCAGCAGTTTAGCCGGGTACGAGACCCAGTACTTC. As protein: CASSLAGYETQYF.

This clonotype was seen at least ten times. The V and J genes are TRBV5-1 and TRBJ2-1, with 7 bases identical to TRBD2. Trimming at V came to 2 bases and at J to 3 bases, leaving 8 bases not matched to a gene. From germline, CDR1 is SGHRS and CDR2 YFSETQ. There are 16 residues in the CDR3. The CDR3 here is CASSFSSGAYYNEQFF. In DNA, the CDR3 is TGCGCCAGCAGCTTTTCTAGCGGAGCTTACTACAATGAGCAGTTCTTC.

The chain carries TRBV5-1 and TRBJ1-1; 7 bases fit TRBD1. CDR1 SGHRS and CDR2 YFSETQ come from the germline V gene. There are 14 residues in the CDR3. Trimming took 2 bases from V and 6 from J; bases not matched to a gene: 7. CDR3 amino acids: CASSLGGAKAEAFF. CDR3 nucleotide sequence: TGCGCCAGCAGCTTAGGGGGCGCCAAGGCTGAAGCTTTCTTT. Based on the CDR3 plus reference TRBV5-1 and TRBJ1-1, the full variable domain is KAGVTQTPRYLIKTRGQQVTLSCSPISGHRSVSWYQQTPGQGLQFLFEYFSETQRNKGNFPGRFSGRQFSNSRSEMNVSTLELGDSALYLCASSLGGAKAEAFFGQGTRLTVV.

As regards this clonotype: Compared with germline, one end of the junction differs, possibly owing to a read error. The CDR3 spells CDTSRERDSTTGELFF. CDR3 in DNA: TGTGACACCAGCAGAGAACGGGACAGTACCACCGGGGAGCTGTTTTTT. The genes are TRBV15 and TRBJ2-2; 7 positions agree with TRBD1. Germline CDR1 reads LNHNV; CDR2 reads YYDKDF (reference sequence). The CDR3 is 16 amino acids.

The J gene is TRBJ2-7, the V gene TRBV2; TRBD2 agrees at 11 bases. V was pared by 6 bases and J by 1 base, with 5 bases of the junction left unmatched. CDR3 size: 15 residues. Germline V gene lookup returns CDR1 SNHLY and CDR2 FYNNEI. The CDR3 reads CASRSSGGASYEQYV. Written as DNA, the CDR3 is TGTGCCAGCAGGAGTAGCGGGGGGGCTTCCTACGAGCAGTACGTC.

This rearrangement joins TRBV7-9 to TRBJ1-1; weak D call: TRBD1 (5 bases). The CDR3 consists of 14 residues. From germline, CDR1 is SEHNR and CDR2 FQNEAQ (reference sequence). With 8 bases removed from V and 7 bases from J, the gap between germline ends came to 20 bases. CDR3 sequence: CASLRTRGALEAFF. As DNA, the CDR3 is TGTGCCAGCTTGAGAACCCGTGGGGCCCTTGAAGCTTTCTTT. The whole variable domain, remainder taken from reference TRBV7-9 and TRBJ1-1, is DTGVSQNPRHKITKRGQNVTFRCDPISEHNRLYWYRQTLGQGPEFLTYFQNEAQLEKSRLLSDRFSAERPKGSFSTLEIQRTEQGDSAMYLCASLRTRGALEAFFGQGTRLTVV.

The J gene is TRBJ2-7, the V gene TRBV15, with D possibly matching TRBD1 (6 bases). From germline, CDR1 is LNHNV and CDR2 YYDKDF (reference sequence). The CDR3 is 16 amino acids. Trimming removed 0 bases from V and 5 bases from J, with 17 bases in between. The CDR3, as DNA: TGTGCCACCAGCAGAGAGTTGGCAGGGGCACCCCACGAGCAGTACGTC. Residues: CATSRELAGAPHEQYV.

This clonotype was counted a few times. The genes are TRBV3-1 and TRBJ1-2; 7 bases are a match to TRBD1. Germline V CDR1 and CDR2: LGHDT, YNNKEL (reference sequence). V lost 4 bases to trimming and J lost 8 bases; unmatched junction nucleotides: 16. The CDR3 length is 16 residues. The CDR3 is CASSLRRDRAFEGYTF. CDR3 sequence (DNA): TGTGCCAGCAGCCTTCGACGGGACAGAGCCTTCGAGGGCTACACCTTC.

This clonotype was counted only a few times. The J gene is TRBJ2-7, the V gene TRBV28; TRBD2 agrees at 10 bases. Per germline, CDR1 MDHEN and CDR2 SYDVKM. The CDR3 spans 15 residues. The junction had 11 bases not matched to a gene; V was cut back by 7 bases and J by 5 bases. CDR3 loop: CASTLGLAGVDEQYF. The DNA of the CDR3 is TGTGCCAGCACCCTTGGGCTAGCGGGAGTAGACGAGCAGTACTTC.